This T cell receptor beta chain was captured in a study of shared clonotypes between healthy human individuals. In the study overall: Each donor contributed plates that comprised three CD4 naive, three CD4 memory, two CD8 naive and one CD8 memory.

Profiling relied on immunoSEQ multiplex PCR, and the TCRdb table lists in-frame clones only, not all of them. The data contain around 1,900,000 clones, about 93% of them singletons. This CDR3 has 14 amino acids. The V gene's germline CDR1 is SGHTA and CDR2 FQGNSA. The ends were cut back, 1 base at V and 4 bases at J, with 11 bases in the middle. CD45RO negativity and positive selection for CCR7 defined naive CD8 cells, a population that excluded terminally differentiated effector memory CD45RA+ cells. The chain employs TRBV7-2 and TRBJ2-7; D gene uncertain. The source is a man younger than 30 in good health. Some clones in this sample may be carry-over from other donors' samples. The source material was naive CD8+ T cells from PBMCs. The CDR3 coding sequence is TGTGCCAGCAGCTTAGGGCCCCTCGGATACGAGCAGTACTTC. It codes for CASSLGPLGYEQYF. Looking up the rest from reference TRBV7-2 and TRBJ2-7 gives the full variable domain: GAGVSQSPSNKVTEKGKDVELRCDPISGHTALYWYRQSLGQGLEFLIYFQGNSAPDKSGLPSDRFSAERTGGSVSTLTIQRTQQEDSAVYLCASSLGPLGYEQYFGPGTRLTVT.